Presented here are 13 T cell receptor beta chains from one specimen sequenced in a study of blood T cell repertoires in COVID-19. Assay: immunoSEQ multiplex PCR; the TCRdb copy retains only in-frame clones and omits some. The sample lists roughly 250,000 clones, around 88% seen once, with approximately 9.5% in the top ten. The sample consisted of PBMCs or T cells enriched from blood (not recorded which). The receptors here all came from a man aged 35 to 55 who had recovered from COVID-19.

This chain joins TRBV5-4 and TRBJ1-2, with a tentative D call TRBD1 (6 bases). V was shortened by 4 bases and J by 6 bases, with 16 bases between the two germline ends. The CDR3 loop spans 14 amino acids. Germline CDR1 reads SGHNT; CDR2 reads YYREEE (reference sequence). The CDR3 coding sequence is TGTGCCAGCAGCAAAGGACAGAGCTTGGATGGCTACACCTTC. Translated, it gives CASSKGQSLDGYTF. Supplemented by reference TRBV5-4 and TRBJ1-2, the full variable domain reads ETGVTQSPTHLIKTRGQQVTLRCSSQSGHNTVSWYQQALGQGPQFIFQYYREEENGRGNFPPRFSGLQFPNYSSELNVNALELDDSALYLCASSKGQSLDGYTFGSGTRLTVV.

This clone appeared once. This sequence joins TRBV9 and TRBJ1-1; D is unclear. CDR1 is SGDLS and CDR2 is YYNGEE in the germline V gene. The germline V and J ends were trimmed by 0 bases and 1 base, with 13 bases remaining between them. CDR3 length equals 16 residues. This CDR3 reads CASSVVSATGNTEAFF. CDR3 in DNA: TGTGCCAGCAGCGTAGTTTCCGCGACGGGGAACACTGAAGCTTTCTTT.

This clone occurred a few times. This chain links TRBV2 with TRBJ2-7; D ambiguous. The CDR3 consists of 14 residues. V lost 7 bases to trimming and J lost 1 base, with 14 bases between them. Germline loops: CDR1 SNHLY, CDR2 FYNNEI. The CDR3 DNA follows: TGTGCCAGCACTCAAGACCAGGCATCCTACGAGCAGTACTTC. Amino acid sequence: CASTQDQASYEQYF.

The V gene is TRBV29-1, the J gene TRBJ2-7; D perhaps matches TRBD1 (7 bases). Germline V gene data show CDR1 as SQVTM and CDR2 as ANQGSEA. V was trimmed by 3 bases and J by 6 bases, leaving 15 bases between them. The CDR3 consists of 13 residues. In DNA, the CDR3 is TGCAGCGTTGATTTCCAGGGGGGCTTCGAGCAGTACTTC. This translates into CSVDFQGGFEQYF.

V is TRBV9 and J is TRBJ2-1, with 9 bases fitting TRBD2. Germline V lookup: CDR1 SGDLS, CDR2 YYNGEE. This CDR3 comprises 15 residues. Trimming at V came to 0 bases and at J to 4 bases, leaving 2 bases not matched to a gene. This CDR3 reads CASSVGLAGYNEQFF. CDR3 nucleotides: TGTGCCAGCAGCGTAGGGCTAGCGGGATACAATGAGCAGTTCTTC.

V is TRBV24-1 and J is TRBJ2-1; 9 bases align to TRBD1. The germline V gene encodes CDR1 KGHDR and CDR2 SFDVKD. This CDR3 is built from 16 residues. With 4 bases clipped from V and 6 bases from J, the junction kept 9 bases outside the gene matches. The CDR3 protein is CATSEAGTGSSNEQFF. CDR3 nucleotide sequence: TGTGCCACCAGTGAGGCCGGGACAGGGTCCAGCAATGAGCAGTTCTTC.

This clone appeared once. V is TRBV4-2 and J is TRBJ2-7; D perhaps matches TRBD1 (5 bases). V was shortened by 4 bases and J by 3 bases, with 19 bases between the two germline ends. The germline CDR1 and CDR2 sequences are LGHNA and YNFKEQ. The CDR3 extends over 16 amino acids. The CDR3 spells CASSPMGQGRNYEQYF. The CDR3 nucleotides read TGTGCCAGCAGCCCCATGGGGCAGGGTCGAAACTACGAGCAGTACTTC.

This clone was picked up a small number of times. CDR3 region: CASSEYNAGVVDSPLHF. The CDR3 region has the DNA TGTGCCAGCAGTGAATATAACGCAGGGGTCGTCGATTCACCCCTCCACTTT. The chain is built from TRBV25-1 and TRBJ1-6; D is perhaps TRBD1 (6 bases). This CDR3 is built from 17 residues. The germline CDR1 and CDR2 sequences are MGHDK and SYGVNS. Trimming took off 0 bases at V and 8 bases at J, with 17 bases between the two ends. Filled out from reference TRBV25-1 and TRBJ1-6, the complete variable domain reads EADIYQTPRYLVIGTGKKITLECSQTMGHDKMYWYQQDPGMELHLIHYSYGVNSTEKGDLSSESTVSRIRTEHFPLTLESARPSHTSQYLCASSEYNAGVVDSPLHFGNGTRLTVT.

Here the CDR3 DNA reads TGTGCCAGCAGAGCCTCTGGGACTAGCGCGTACGAGCAGTACTTC. Amino acid sequence: CASRASGTSAYEQYF. This chain uses TRBV28 with TRBJ2-7, with 10 positions matching TRBD2. CDR1 and CDR2 (germline): MDHEN, SYDVKM. V dropped 6 bases and J dropped 4; count of bases not matched to a gene: 9. The CDR3 loop spans 15 amino acids.

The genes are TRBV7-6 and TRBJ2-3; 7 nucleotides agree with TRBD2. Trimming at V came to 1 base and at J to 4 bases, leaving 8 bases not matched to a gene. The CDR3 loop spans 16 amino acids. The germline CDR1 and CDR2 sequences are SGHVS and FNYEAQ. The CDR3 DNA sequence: TGTGCCAGCAGCTTAGGCGGGAGTTCGGTGGCAGATACGCAGTATTTT. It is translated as CASSLGGSSVADTQYF. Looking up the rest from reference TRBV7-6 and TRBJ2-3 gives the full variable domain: GAGVSQSPRYKVTKRGQDVALRCDPISGHVSLYWYRQALGQGPEFLTYFNYEAQQDKSGLPNDRFSAERPEGSISTLTIQRTEQRDSAMYRCASSLGGSSVADTQYFGPGTRLTVL.

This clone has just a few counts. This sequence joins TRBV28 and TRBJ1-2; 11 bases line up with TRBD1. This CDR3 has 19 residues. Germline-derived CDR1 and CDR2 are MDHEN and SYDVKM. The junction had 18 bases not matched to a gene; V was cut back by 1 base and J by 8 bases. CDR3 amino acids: CASSLSPRRTGGGIDGYTF. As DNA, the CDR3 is TGTGCCAGCAGTTTATCCCCCCGTAGGACAGGGGGCGGAATTGACGGCTACACCTTC.

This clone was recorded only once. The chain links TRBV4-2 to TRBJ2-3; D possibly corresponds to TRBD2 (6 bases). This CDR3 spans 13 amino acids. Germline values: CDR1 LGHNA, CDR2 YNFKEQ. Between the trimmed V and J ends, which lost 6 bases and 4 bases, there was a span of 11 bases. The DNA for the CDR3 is TGTGCCAGCAGGCCGAGCGGGCCAGATACGCAGTATTTT. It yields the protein CASRPSGPDTQYF.

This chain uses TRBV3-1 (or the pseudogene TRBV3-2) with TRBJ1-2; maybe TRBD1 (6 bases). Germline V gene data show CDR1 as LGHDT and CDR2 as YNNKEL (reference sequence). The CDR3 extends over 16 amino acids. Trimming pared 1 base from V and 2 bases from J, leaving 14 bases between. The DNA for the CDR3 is TGTGCCAGCAGCCAAGTGGGGGGGGCGATGAACTATGGCTACACCTTC. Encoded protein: CASSQVGGAMNYGYTF.